This T cell receptor (beta chain) originates from a study of cytomegalovirus exposure and HLA in healthy donors. Study-wide findings and caveats: Later analysis associated a missense DCLRE1C variant with TCR beta V- and J-gene trimming. A later analysis showed TCR association rates differing by HLA locus, peaking at DRB1 and lowest at HLA-C.

The PCR employed 60 Vbeta primers together with 13 Jbeta primers. TCRdb's table, derived via immunoSEQ multiplex PCR, lists solely in-frame clones and lacks some. The sample lists 150,000 to 200,000 clones; about 73% were seen once. In the case of this clone: Its antigen is currently unknown.

Trimming left V 5 bases short and J 6 bases short, with 11 bases between. This CDR3 has 14 amino acids. Looked up from germline, CDR1 is SGHNT and CDR2 is YENEEA. The specimen was PBMCs. This sequence was found in a woman in her 40s in good health and CMV-seronegative. The V and J genes are TRBV11-3 and TRBJ1-6, with D uncertain. The CDR3 bases are TGTGCCAGCAGCCGCCGGGGTCCTAATTCACCCCTCCACTTT. Translating it yields CASSRRGPNSPLHF.